Listed below are T cell receptor beta chains from one sample, sequenced in a study of shared clonotypes between healthy human individuals. TCRdb keeps only in-frame clones here, not all; method: immunoSEQ multiplex PCR. The data contain about 1.5 million clones, nearly 99% of them singletons. Sample: naive CD4+ T cells sorted from blood. All receptors come from a young man in good health. The CDR3 runs from the conserved cysteine through the conserved F or W. The D gene is left open where the match is weak. Clone size is shown for a subset of rows, as once, few, many or a class of expanded clone.

clone_size	j_call	d_call	v_call	cdr3_aa	cdr3_nt
NA	TRBJ2-1	TRBD1	TRBV27	CASSWADRTYYNEQFF	TGTGCCAGCAGTTGGGCGGACAGGACTTACTACAATGAGCAGTTCTTC
NA	TRBJ2-7	TRBD2	TRBV13	CASSPRTSQSYEQYF	TGTGCCAGCAGCCCACGGACTAGTCAGTCCTACGAGCAGTACTTC
NA	TRBJ2-7	TRBD2	TRBV11-2	CASSLTLAGEFTYEQYF	TGTGCCAGCAGCTTAACCCTAGCGGGAGAGTTTACCTACGAGCAGTACTTC
NA	TRBJ2-1	TRBD1	TRBV28	CASSLWTGGTPGGGSNEQFF	TGTGCCAGCAGTTTATGGACAGGGGGCACTCCGGGAGGTGGGAGCAATGAGCAGTTCTTC
NA	TRBJ2-1	TRBD1	TRBV19	CASSVTGSGNEQFF	TGTGCCAGTAGTGTGACAGGGTCTGGGAATGAGCAGTTCTTC
NA	TRBJ2-1	TRBD2	TRBV7-9	CASSRRTSGKEQFF	TGTGCCAGCAGCCGACGGACTAGCGGGAAAGAGCAGTTCTTC
once	TRBJ2-3	TRBD2	TRBV5-6	CASSRRTSGRVRDTQYF	TGTGCCAGCAGCCGAAGGACTAGCGGGAGAGTTCGGGATACGCAGTATTTT
NA	TRBJ2-1	NA	TRBV7-2	CASSEGLPLYNEQFF	TGTGCCAGCAGCGAGGGACTTCCCCTATACAATGAGCAGTTCTTC
NA	TRBJ2-5	NA	TRBV19	CASSITSGTPQETQYF	TGTGCCAGTAGTATAACCTCCGGGACACCCCAAGAGACCCAGTACTTC
NA	TRBJ2-7	NA	TRBV7-3	CASSVGTGPDYEQYF	TGTGCCAGCAGCGTTGGGACGGGTCCAGACTACGAGCAGTACTTC
NA	TRBJ2-7	TRBD1	TRBV5-4	CASSLEGGRDEQYF	TGTGCCAGCAGCTTGGAAGGGGGCAGGGACGAGCAGTACTTC
NA	TRBJ1-4	TRBD1	TRBV27	CASSKRRGLGLDEKLFF	TGTGCCAGCAGTAAGCGCAGGGGGCTGGGGTTGGATGAAAAACTGTTTTTT
NA	TRBJ2-7	NA	TRBV4-3	CASSQGIAYEQYF	TGCGCCAGCAGCCAGGGAATAGCCTACGAGCAGTACTTC
NA	TRBJ2-1	NA	TRBV6-6	CASSYPAGRYDEQFF	TGTGCCAGCAGTTACCCCGCGGGGAGGTACGATGAGCAGTTCTTC
NA	TRBJ2-5	NA	TRBV9	CAQPRVWDETQYF	TGTGCCCAGCCCAGGGTCTGGGATGAGACCCAGTACTTC
NA	TRBJ2-7	TRBD2	TRBV18	CASSPLTSDEQYF	TGTGCCAGCTCACCATTGACTAGCGACGAGCAGTACTTC
NA	TRBJ2-7	NA	TRBV7-2	CASSLALTLGTESYEQYF	TGTGCCAGCAGCTTAGCGCTTACCCTCGGGACGGAGTCCTACGAGCAGTACTTC
NA	TRBJ2-2	NA	TRBV28	CASSLNMPNTGELFF	TGTGCCAGCAGTTTAAACATGCCGAACACCGGGGAGCTGTTTTTT
NA	TRBJ2-1	TRBD2	TRBV15	CATSRSGLAGGSYNEQFF	TGTGCCACCAGCAGATCGGGTTTAGCGGGGGGCTCCTACAATGAGCAGTTCTTC
once	TRBJ2-7	NA	TRBV5-8	CASTRVSYEQYF	TGTGCCAGTACAAGGGTCTCCTACGAGCAGTACTTC
NA	TRBJ2-7	TRBD2	TRBV11-2	CASSARAGPGEQYF	TGTGCCAGCAGCGCAAGAGCGGGACCGGGAGAGCAGTACTTC
NA	TRBJ1-1	TRBD1	TRBV27	CASGQGARDTEAFF	TGTGCCAGCGGACAGGGGGCGCGCGACACTGAAGCTTTCTTT